This entry lists 18 T cell receptor beta chains sequenced from one sample in a study of T-cell reconstitution after alpha-beta-depleted transplantation in children. Unique molecular identifiers were used in preparing the TCRbeta library. TCRdb processed the PCR reads anew with MiXCR; each CDR3 protein has one entry. The sample has hundreds of thousands of distinct CDR3 sequences, around a sixth seen once. The starting material was PBMCs, mostly from graft donor cells, obtained 360 days after TCRalphabeta/CD19-depleted stem cell transplant. These receptors were obtained from a male patient under 10 years old who had a stem cell transplant for acute lymphoblastic leukemia, so the T cells may come from the graft donor.

This clonotype has a count of ten or more. The rearrangement uses TRBV4-2 and TRBJ1-2; TRBD1 agrees at 8 bases. The CDR3 totals 15 residues. Germline V gene sequence: CDR1 LGHNA, CDR2 YNFKEQ. Losses at the gene ends were 5 bases for V and 4 bases for J; bases not matched to a gene: 9. In DNA form, the CDR3 reads TGTGCCAGCAGCACCTCGACAGGGGAGGTCTATGGCTACACCTTC. As protein: CASSTSTGEVYGYTF.

A few counts support this clonotype. The genes are TRBV11-2 and TRBJ2-1; 7 bases agree with TRBD2. CDR3 length equals 18 residues. In germline, CDR1 is SGHAT, CDR2 FQNNGV. V was pared by 1 base and J by 0 bases, with 9 bases of the junction left unmatched. Here the CDR3 DNA reads TGTGCCAGCAGCTTAGTCCTACTAGCGAGCAGCTCCTACAATGAGCAGTTCTTC. Its translation is CASSLVLLASSSYNEQFF.

The J gene is TRBJ2-7, the V gene TRBV4-3; D is uncertain. The germline CDR1 and CDR2 sequences are LGHNA and YSLEER. This CDR3 contains 15 residues. Trimming shortened V by 3 bases and J by 2 bases, and 14 bases separated the two germline ends. CDR3 DNA sequence: TGCGCCAGCAGCCAGGCGCGTGGTCGCCCCTACGAGCAGTACTTC. Translating gives CASSQARGRPYEQYF.

J is TRBJ2-5 and V is TRBV11-2, with D hard to call. CDR3 size: 16 residues. The V end lost 7 bases, the J end lost 5 bases, and 23 bases lay between the germline ends. The germline CDR1 and CDR2 sequences are SGHAT and FQNNGV. The CDR3: CASTPYSGFIGETQYF. CDR3 sequence (DNA): TGTGCCAGCACCCCTTATTCCGGGTTTATCGGTGAGACCCAGTACTTC.

This clonotype was detected a few times. The chain has TRBV12-3 or TRBV12-4 and TRBJ1-3; 7 bases are shared with TRBD1. This CDR3 contains 15 residues. With 5 bases clipped from V and 0 bases from J, the junction kept 4 bases outside the gene matches. The CDR3 here is CASSGQAPSGNTIYF. The CDR3 DNA follows: TGTGCCAGCAGTGGACAGGCCCCCTCTGGAAACACCATATATTTT.

This clonotype was observed a few times. This chain uses TRBV12-3 or TRBV12-4 with TRBJ2-7; D may be TRBD1 (6 bases). V was trimmed by 6 bases and J by 1 base, leaving 19 bases between them. The CDR3 length is 16 residues. CDR3 residues: CASRPRMGQISYEQYF. The DNA for the CDR3 is TGTGCCAGCAGACCCCGGATGGGACAAATATCCTACGAGCAGTACTTC.

The rearrangement uses TRBV2 and TRBJ2-7; D gene unclear. The CDR3 covers 16 residues. CDR1 SNHLY and CDR2 FYNNEI come from the germline V gene. V was clipped by 6 bases and J by 0 bases, with 18 bases between them. The CDR3 coding sequence is TGTGCCAGCAGGGAACTCACCGGGCACTCCTCCTACGAGCAGTACTTC. Translation gives CASRELTGHSSYEQYF.

This clonotype has a handful of counts. The V call is TRBV11-2, the J call TRBJ2-1; D possibly uses TRBD1 or TRBD2 (5 bases each). V shed 1 base and J shed 7 bases, with 8 bases lying between them. CDR3 size: 13 residues. Germline CDR1 SGHAT, CDR2 FQNNGV. CDR3 protein: CASSLGRENEQFF. The CDR3 nucleotides read TGTGCCAGCAGCTTAGGCAGGGAGAATGAGCAGTTCTTC.

In its sample, this clonotype was seen a few times. The chain carries TRBV10-3 and TRBJ2-7; tentatively, D is TRBD1 (5 bases). The length of the CDR3 is 14 residues. Germline V gene lookup returns CDR1 ENHRY and CDR2 SYGVKD. Trimming shortened V by 10 bases and J by 0 bases, and 16 bases separated the two germline ends. The CDR3 region is CATMDKKNSYEQYF. The CDR3 DNA sequence: TGTGCCACGATGGACAAAAAAAACTCCTACGAGCAGTACTTC.

This chain connects TRBV7-9 to TRBJ2-7, with TRBD1 matching over 7 bases. Germline V CDR1 and CDR2: SEHNR, FQNEAQ (reference sequence). The V gene end was trimmed by 5 bases and the J gene end by 3 bases; junction bases not matched to a gene: 10. CDR3 size: 15 residues. The CDR3 region has the DNA TGTGCCAGCAGCCACGAGGGGGCAATTAACTACGAGCAGTACTTC. Translation: CASSHEGAINYEQYF.

The chain carries TRBV12-3 or TRBV12-4 and TRBJ2-7; 9 positions agree with TRBD1. The CDR3 sequence is 15 residues long. Trimming took 3 bases from V and 0 from J; bases not matched to a gene: 3. The CDR3 spells CASSFLGQGSYEQYF. The CDR3 nucleotides read TGTGCCAGCAGTTTTTTGGGACAGGGCTCCTACGAGCAGTACTTC.

This clonotype was seen a few times. The rearrangement links TRBV28 to TRBJ2-7; tentatively, D is TRBD1 (5 bases). The length of the CDR3 is 16 residues. The germline V and J ends were trimmed by 6 bases and 3 bases, with 21 bases remaining between them. In germline, CDR1 is MDHEN, CDR2 SYDVKM. The CDR3 DNA reads as TGTGCCAGCAGCCTAGTCCGCCAGGGTCCGAGCTACGAGCAGTACTTC. Translation: CASSLVRQGPSYEQYF. The variable domain in full, completed from reference TRBV28 and TRBJ2-7, reads DVKVTQSSRYLVKRTGEKVFLECVQDMDHENMFWYRQDPGLGLRLIYFSYDVKMKEKGDIPEGYSVSREKKERFSLILESASTNQTSMYLCASSLVRQGPSYEQYFGPGTRLTVT.

This clonotype appeared a few times. This sequence joins TRBV7-8 and TRBJ2-5; 11 bases match TRBD2. The germline V gene has CDR1 SGHVS and CDR2 FQNEAQ. This CDR3 is 16 amino acids long. The V and J ends lost 10 bases and 2 bases, in that order; junction bases with no gene match: 12. The CDR3 DNA follows: TGTGCCACCCACGCAATCCGGACTAGCGGGCAAGAGACCCAGTACTTC. Translating gives CATHAIRTSGQETQYF.

About this clonotype: Germline is not matched at one junction end, which may reflect a read error. The chain combines TRBV11-3 with TRBJ2-2; possibly TRBD1 for D (5 bases). Germline lookup yields CDR1 SGHNT and CDR2 YENEEA. The CDR3 runs to 15 residues. The CDR3 DNA is TGTGCCAGCCAAGACCTGGCAGGGAACTCCGGGGAGCTGTTTTTT. Translated, it gives CASQDLAGNSGELFF.

V usage is TRBV5-4 and J usage is TRBJ2-3, with D perhaps given as TRBD1 or TRBD2 (5 bases each). V was cut by 0 bases and J by 1 base, with 12 bases left in between. The CDR3 is 16 amino acids. Germline CDR1 and CDR2: SGHNT and YYREEE (reference sequence). The CDR3, as DNA: TGTGCCAGCAGCTTGGGAAGGGACGGCCGCACAGATACGCAGTATTTT. Residues: CASSLGRDGRTDTQYF. Using reference TRBV5-4 and TRBJ2-3 for the parts outside the CDR3, the full variable domain is ETGVTQSPTHLIKTRGQQVTLRCSSQSGHNTVSWYQQALGQGPQFIFQYYREEENGRGNFPPRFSGLQFPNYSSELNVNALELDDSALYLCASSLGRDGRTDTQYFGPGTRLTVL.

The chain uses TRBV7-2 and TRBJ2-7, with D perhaps given as TRBD1 or TRBD2 (5 bases each). The germline V gene has CDR1 SGHTA and CDR2 FQGNSA. V lost 3 bases to trimming and J lost 3 bases, with 15 bases between them. The CDR3 is 15 amino acids. This CDR3 reads CASSLKRGPSYEQYF. In DNA form, the CDR3 reads TGTGCCAGCAGCTTGAAGAGGGGACCGAGCTACGAGCAGTACTTC.

The V gene is TRBV28, the J gene TRBJ2-1; 10 bases map to TRBD1. The CDR3 consists of 15 residues. Trimming removed 7 bases from V and 1 base from J; junction bases left unmatched: 4. Germline lookup yields CDR1 MDHEN and CDR2 SYDVKM. The CDR3 DNA is TGTGCCAGCAACCGGGACAGGGGTTCCTACAATGAGCAGTTCTTC. This encodes CASNRDRGSYNEQFF.

V gene TRBV3-1 combines with J gene TRBJ2-5, with D tentatively TRBD1 or TRBD2 (5 bases each). Trimming pared 4 bases from V and 2 bases from J, leaving 17 bases between. The CDR3 length is 16 residues. Germline-derived CDR1 and CDR2 are LGHDT and YNNKEL (reference sequence). CDR3 region: CASSPPVNGGQETQYF. CDR3 in DNA: TGTGCCAGCAGCCCCCCGGTTAATGGGGGACAAGAGACCCAGTACTTC.